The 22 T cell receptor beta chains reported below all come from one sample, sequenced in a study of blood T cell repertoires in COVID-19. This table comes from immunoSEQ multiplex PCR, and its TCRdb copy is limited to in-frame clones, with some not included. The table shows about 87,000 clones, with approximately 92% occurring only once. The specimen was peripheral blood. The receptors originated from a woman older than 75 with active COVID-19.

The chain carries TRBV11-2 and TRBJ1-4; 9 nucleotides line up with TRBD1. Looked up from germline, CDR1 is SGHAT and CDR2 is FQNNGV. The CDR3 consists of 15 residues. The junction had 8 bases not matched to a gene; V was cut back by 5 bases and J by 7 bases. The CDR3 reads CASSAIQGAGEKLFF. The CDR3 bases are TGTGCCAGCAGCGCCATACAGGGGGCAGGTGAAAAACTGTTTTTT.

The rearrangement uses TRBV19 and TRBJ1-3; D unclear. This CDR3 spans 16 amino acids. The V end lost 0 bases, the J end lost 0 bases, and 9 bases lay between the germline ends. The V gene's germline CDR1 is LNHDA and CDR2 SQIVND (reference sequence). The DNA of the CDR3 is TGTGCCAGTAGTATAGATCGCGGCAGCTCTGGAAACACCATATATTTT. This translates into CASSIDRGSSGNTIYF.

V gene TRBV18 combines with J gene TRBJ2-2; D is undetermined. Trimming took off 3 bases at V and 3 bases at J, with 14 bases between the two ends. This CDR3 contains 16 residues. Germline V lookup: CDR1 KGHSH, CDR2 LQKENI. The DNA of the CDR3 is TGTGCCAGCTCACCGACATTGGTGGGTGACACCGGGGAGCTGTTTTTT. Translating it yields CASSPTLVGDTGELFF.

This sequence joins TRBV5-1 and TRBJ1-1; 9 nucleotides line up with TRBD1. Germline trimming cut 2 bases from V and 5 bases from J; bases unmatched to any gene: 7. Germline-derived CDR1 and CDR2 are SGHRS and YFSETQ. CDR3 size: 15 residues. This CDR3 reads CASSLDTGGSTEAFF. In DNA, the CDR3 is TGCGCCAGCAGCTTAGATACAGGGGGCTCGACTGAAGCTTTCTTT.

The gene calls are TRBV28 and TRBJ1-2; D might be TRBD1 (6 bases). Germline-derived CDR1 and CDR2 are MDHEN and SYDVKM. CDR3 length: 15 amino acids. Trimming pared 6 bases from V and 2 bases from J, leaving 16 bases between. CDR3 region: CASRFLTGQNYGYTF. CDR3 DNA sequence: TGTGCCAGCAGATTTTTAACGGGACAAAACTATGGCTACACCTTC.

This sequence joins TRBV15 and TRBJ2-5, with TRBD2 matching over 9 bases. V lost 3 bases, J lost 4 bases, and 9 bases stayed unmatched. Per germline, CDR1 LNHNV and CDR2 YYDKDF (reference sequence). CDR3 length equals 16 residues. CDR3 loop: CATSSSPVAGVETQYF. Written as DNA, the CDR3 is TGTGCCACCAGCAGTTCCCCGGTAGCGGGAGTAGAGACCCAGTACTTC.

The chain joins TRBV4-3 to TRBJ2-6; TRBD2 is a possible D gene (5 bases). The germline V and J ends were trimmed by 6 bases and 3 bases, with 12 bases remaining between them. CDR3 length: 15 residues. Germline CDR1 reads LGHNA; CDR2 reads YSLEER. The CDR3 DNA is TGCGCCAGCAGGCCGGGAAAAGGTGGGGCCAACGTCCTGACTTTC. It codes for CASRPGKGGANVLTF.

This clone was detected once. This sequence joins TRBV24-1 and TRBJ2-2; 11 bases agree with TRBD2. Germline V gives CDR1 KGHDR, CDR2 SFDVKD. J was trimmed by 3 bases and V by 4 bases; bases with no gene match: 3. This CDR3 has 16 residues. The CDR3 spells CATSDPSGRHTGELFF. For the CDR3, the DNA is TGTGCCACCAGTGACCCTAGCGGGAGGCACACCGGGGAGCTGTTTTTT.

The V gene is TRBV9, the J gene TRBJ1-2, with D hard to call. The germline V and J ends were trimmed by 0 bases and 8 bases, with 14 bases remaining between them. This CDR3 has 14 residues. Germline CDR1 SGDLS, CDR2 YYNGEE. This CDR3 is CASSVESRSRGYTF. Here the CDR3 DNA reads TGTGCCAGCAGCGTAGAGAGTAGGTCCAGGGGCTACACCTTC.

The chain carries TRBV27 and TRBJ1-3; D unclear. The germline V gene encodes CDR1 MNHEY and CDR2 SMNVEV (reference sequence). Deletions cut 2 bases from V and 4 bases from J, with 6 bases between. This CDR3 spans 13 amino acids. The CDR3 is CASSLQSGNTIYF. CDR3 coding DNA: TGTGCCAGCAGTTTACAATCAGGAAACACCATATATTTT.

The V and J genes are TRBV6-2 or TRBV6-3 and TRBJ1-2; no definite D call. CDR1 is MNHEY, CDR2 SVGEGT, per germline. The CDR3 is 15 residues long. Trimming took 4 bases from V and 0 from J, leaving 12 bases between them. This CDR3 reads CASSSGLRTNYGYTF. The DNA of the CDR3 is TGTGCCAGCAGTTCAGGCCTAAGAACTAACTATGGCTACACCTTC.

This CDR3 is CASSLATSPSTDTQYF. As DNA, the CDR3 is TGTGCCAGCAGCTTAGCGACTAGCCCTAGCACAGATACGCAGTATTTT. The J gene is TRBJ2-3, the V gene TRBV7-3; 7 positions agree with TRBD2. There are 16 residues in the CDR3. The V segment lost 2 bases and the J segment 0 bases; nucleotides outside the gene matches: 5. Germline V lookup: CDR1 SGHTA, CDR2 FQGTGA.

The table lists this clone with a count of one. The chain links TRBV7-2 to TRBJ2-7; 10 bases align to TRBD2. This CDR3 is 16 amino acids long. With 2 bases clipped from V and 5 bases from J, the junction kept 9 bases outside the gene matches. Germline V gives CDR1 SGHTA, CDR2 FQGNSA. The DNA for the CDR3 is TGTGCCAGCAGCTTAATCCCTAGCGGGAGATACCACGAGCAGTACTTC. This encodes CASSLIPSGRYHEQYF.

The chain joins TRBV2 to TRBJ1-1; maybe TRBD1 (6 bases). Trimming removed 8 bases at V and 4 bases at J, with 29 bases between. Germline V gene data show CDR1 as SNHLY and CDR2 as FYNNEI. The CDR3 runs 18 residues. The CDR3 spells CASSRLGQGPWGTTEAFF. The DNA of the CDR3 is TGTGCCAGCTCCCGGCTGGGGCAGGGGCCCTGGGGGACCACTGAAGCTTTCTTT. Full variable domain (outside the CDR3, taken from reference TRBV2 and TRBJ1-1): EPEVTQTPSHQVTQMGQEVILRCVPISNHLYFYWYRQILGQKVEFLVSFYNNEISEKSEIFDDQFSVERPDGSNFTLKIRSTKLEDSAMYFCASSRLGQGPWGTTEAFFGQGTRLTVV.

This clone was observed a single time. The CDR3 spells CASSFDGRNEGAIYF. As DNA, the CDR3 is TGTGCCAGCAGCTTCGATGGCAGGAATGAGGGGGCCATATATTTT. The J gene is TRBJ1-3, the V gene TRBV7-9, with D perhaps matching TRBD1 (6 bases). V was pared by 3 bases and J by 11 bases, with 20 bases between. The CDR3 contains 15 residues. Germline V gives CDR1 SEHNR, CDR2 FQNEAQ (reference sequence).

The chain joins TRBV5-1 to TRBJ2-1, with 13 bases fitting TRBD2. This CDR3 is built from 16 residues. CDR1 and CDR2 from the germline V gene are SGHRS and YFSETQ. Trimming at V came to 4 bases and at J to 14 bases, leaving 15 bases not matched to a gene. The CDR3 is CASSHQSSTSGGSKFF. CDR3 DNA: TGCGCCAGCAGCCACCAATCCTCGACTAGCGGGGGGAGTAAGTTCTTC.

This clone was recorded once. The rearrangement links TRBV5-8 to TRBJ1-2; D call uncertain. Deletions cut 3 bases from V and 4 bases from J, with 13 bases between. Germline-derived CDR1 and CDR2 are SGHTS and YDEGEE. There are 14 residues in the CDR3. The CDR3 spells CASSSGFLGYGYTF. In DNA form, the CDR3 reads TGTGCCAGCAGCTCGGGGTTCTTGGGCTATGGCTACACCTTC.

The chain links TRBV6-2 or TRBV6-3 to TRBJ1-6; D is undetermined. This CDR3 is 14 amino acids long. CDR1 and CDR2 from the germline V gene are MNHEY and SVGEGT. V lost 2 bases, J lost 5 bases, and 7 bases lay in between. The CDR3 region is CASSYRRDNSPLHF. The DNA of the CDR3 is TGTGCCAGCAGTTACCGCCGGGATAATTCACCCCTCCACTTT.

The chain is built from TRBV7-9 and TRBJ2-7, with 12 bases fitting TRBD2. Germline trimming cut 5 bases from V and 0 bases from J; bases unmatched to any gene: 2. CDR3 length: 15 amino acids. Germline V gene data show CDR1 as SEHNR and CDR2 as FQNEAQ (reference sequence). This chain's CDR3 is CASSGGLAGSYEQYF. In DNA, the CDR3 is TGTGCCAGCAGCGGGGGACTAGCGGGCTCCTACGAGCAGTACTTC. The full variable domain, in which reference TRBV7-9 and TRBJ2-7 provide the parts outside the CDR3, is DTGVSQNPRHKITKRGQNVTFRCDPISEHNRLYWYRQTLGQGPEFLTYFQNEAQLEKSRLLSDRFSAERPKGSFSTLEIQRTEQGDSAMYLCASSGGLAGSYEQYFGPGTRLTVT.

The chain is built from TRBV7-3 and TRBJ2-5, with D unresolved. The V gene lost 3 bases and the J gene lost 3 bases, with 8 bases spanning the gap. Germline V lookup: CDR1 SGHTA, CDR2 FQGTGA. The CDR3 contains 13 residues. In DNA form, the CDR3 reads TGTGCCAGCAGCTTCATCCGGGAAGAGACCCAGTACTTC. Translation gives CASSFIREETQYF.

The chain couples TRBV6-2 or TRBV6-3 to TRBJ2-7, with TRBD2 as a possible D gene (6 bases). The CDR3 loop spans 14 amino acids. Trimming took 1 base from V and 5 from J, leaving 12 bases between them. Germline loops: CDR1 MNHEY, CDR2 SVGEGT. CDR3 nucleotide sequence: TGTGCCAGCAGTTACTTCTTGGCGGGGAACGAGCAGTACTTC. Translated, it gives CASSYFLAGNEQYF.

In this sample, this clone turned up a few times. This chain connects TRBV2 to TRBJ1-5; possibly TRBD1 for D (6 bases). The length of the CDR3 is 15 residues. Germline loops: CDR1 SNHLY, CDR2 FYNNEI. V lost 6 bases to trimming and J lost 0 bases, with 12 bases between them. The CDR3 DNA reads TGTGCCAGCAGCCGACAGGACCATAGCAATCAGCCCCAGCATTTT. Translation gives CASSRQDHSNQPQHF.